This T cell receptor (beta chain) was captured by sequencing in a study of T cell responses to AZD1222 COVID-19 vaccine. The repertoire was sequenced with immunoSEQ multiplex PCR; TCRdb's copy has only in-frame clones and lacks some. The repertoire consists of hundreds of thousands of clones, with 90% to 95% occurring once and the leading ten covering about 1%. Trimming took 1 base from V and 4 from J, leaving 5 bases between them. This CDR3 has 12 residues. In germline, CDR1 is SGHAT, CDR2 FQNNGV. The receptor was derived from an adult in good health. The chain couples TRBV11-2 to TRBJ2-7; D is ambiguous. This sample comprised peripheral blood, obtained on day 0 of MenACWY control vaccination. This CDR3 reads CASSLGMYEQYF. The CDR3 nucleotides read TGTGCCAGCAGCTTAGGGATGTACGAGCAGTACTTC.